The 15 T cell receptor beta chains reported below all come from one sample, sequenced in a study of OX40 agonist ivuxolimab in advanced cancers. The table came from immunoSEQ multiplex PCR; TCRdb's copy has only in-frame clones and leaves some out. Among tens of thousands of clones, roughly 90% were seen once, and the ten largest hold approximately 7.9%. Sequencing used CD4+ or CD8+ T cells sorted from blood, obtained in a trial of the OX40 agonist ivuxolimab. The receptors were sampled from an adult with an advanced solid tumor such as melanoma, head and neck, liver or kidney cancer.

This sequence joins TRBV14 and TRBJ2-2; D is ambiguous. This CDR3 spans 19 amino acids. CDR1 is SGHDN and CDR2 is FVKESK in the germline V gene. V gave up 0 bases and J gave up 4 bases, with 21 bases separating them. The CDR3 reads CASSQEISAVRRTTGELFF. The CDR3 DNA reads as TGTGCCAGCAGCCAAGAGATCTCCGCAGTGAGAAGGACCACCGGGGAGCTGTTTTTT.

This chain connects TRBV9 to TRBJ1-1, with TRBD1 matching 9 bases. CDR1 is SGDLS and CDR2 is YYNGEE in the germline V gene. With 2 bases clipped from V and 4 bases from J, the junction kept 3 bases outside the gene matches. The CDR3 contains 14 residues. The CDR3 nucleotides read TGTGCCAGCAGCGTGGGGACAGGGCCCACTGAAGCTTTCTTT. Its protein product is CASSVGTGPTEAFF.

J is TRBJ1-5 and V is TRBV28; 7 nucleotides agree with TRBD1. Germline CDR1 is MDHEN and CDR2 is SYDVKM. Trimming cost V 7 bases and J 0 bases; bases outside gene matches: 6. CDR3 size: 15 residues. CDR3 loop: CASTLDRYSNQPQHF. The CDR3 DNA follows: TGTGCCAGCACCCTGGACAGGTATAGCAATCAGCCCCAGCATTTT.

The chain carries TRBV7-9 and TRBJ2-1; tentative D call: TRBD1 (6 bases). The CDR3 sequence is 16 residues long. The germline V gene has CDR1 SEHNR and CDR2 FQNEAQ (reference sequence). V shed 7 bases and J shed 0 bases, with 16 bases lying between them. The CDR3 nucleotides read TGTGCCAGCATCCCTAAGGACAGAAGCTCCTACAATGAGCAGTTCTTC. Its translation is CASIPKDRSSYNEQFF.

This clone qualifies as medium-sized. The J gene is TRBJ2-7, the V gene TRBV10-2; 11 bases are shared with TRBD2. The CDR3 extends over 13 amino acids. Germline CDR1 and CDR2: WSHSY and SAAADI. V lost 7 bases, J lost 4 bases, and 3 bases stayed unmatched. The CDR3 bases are TGCGCCAGCACGACTAGCGGGGTATACGAGCAGTACTTC. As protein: CASTTSGVYEQYF.

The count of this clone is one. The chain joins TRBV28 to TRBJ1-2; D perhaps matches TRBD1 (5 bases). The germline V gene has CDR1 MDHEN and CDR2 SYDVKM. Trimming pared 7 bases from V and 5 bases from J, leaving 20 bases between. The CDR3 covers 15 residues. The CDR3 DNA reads TGTGCCAGCACCCTCAATGGGGGTTTGGGTTATGGCTACACCTTC. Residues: CASTLNGGLGYGYTF.

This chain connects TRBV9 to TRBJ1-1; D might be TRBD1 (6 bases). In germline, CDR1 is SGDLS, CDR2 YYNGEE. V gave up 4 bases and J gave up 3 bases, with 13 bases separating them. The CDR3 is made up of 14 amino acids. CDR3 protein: CASSPFNRDTEAFF. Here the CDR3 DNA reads TGTGCCAGCAGCCCCTTCAACAGGGACACTGAAGCTTTCTTT. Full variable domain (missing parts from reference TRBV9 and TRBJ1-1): DSGVTQTPKHLITATGQRVTLRCSPRSGDLSVYWYQQSLDQGLQFLIQYYNGEERAKGNILERFSAQQFPDLHSELNLSSLELGDSALYFCASSPFNRDTEAFFGQGTRLTVV.

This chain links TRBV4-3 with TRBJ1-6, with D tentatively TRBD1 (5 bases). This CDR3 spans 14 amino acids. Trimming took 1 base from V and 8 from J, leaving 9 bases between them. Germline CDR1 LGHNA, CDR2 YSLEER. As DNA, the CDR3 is TGCGCCAGCAGCCAAGGGGGCTGGGATTCACCCCTCCACTTT. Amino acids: CASSQGGWDSPLHF.

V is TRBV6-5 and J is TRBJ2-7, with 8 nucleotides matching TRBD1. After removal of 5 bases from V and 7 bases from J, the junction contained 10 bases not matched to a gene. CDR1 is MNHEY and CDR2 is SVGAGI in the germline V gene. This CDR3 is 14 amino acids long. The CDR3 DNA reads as TGTGCCAGCAGTCAACGGACAGGGACATTGGAGCAGTACTTC. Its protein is CASSQRTGTLEQYF.

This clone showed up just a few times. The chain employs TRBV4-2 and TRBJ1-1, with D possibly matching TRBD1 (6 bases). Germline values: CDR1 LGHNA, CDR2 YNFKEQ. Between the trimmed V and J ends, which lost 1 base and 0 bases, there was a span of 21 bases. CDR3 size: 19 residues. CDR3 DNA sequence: TGTGCCAGCAGCCAAGTGACCCGTCAGGGGAAGGGTATGAACACTGAAGCTTTCTTT. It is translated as CASSQVTRQGKGMNTEAFF.

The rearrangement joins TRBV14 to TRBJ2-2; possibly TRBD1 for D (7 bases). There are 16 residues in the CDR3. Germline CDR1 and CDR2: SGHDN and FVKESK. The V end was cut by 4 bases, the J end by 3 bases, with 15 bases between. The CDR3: CASSPSARGDTGELFF. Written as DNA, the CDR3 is TGTGCCAGCAGCCCGAGCGCCAGGGGGGACACCGGGGAGCTGTTTTTT.

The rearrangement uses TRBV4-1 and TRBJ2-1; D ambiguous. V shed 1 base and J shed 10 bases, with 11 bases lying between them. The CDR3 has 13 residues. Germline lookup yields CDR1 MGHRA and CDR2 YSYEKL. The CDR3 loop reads CASSQGNSREQFF. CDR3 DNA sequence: TGCGCCAGCAGCCAAGGGAATTCGAGGGAGCAGTTCTTC.

Here the CDR3 reads CASSLAGESYEQYF. In DNA, the CDR3 is TGTGCCAGCAGCTTAGCGGGAGAATCTTACGAGCAGTACTTC. This chain connects TRBV7-6 to TRBJ2-7; TRBD2 might be the D (5 bases). Trimming shortened V by 0 bases and J by 4 bases, and 10 bases separated the two germline ends. Germline CDR1 is SGHVS and CDR2 is FNYEAQ. This CDR3 comprises 14 residues.

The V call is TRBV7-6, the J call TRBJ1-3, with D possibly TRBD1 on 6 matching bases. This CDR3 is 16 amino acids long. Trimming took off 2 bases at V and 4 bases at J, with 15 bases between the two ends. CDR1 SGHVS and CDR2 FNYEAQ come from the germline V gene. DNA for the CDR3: TGTGCCAGCAGCTTATGGATGGACAGTGAAGGAAACACCATATATTTT. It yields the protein CASSLWMDSEGNTIYF. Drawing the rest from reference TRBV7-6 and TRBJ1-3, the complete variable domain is GAGVSQSPRYKVTKRGQDVALRCDPISGHVSLYWYRQALGQGPEFLTYFNYEAQQDKSGLPNDRFSAERPEGSISTLTIQRTEQRDSAMYRCASSLWMDSEGNTIYFGEGSWLTVV.

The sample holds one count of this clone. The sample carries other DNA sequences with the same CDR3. DNA for the CDR3: TGTGCCATCAGTGACCCCGAGAGGAAAGCCTACAATGAGCAGTTCTTC. Translated, it gives CAISDPERKAYNEQFF. V usage is TRBV10-3 and J usage is TRBJ2-1; no firm D call. Germline CDR1 and CDR2: ENHRY and SYGVKD. CDR3 length: 16 amino acids. Trimming shortened V by 3 bases and J by 2 bases, and 14 bases separated the two germline ends.